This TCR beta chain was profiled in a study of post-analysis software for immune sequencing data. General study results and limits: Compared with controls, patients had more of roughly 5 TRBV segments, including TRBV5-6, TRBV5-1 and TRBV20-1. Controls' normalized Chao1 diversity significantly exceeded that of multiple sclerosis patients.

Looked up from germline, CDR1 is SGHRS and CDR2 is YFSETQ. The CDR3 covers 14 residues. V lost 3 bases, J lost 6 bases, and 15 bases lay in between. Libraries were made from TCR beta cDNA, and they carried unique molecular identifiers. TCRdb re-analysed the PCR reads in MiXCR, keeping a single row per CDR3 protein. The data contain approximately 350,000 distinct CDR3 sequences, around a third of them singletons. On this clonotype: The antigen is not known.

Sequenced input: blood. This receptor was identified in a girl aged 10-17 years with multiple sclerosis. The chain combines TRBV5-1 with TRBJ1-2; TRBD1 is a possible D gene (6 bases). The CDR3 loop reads CASSYATGRDGYTF. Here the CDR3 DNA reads TGCGCCAGCAGCTACGCGACAGGAAGGGATGGCTACACCTTC.